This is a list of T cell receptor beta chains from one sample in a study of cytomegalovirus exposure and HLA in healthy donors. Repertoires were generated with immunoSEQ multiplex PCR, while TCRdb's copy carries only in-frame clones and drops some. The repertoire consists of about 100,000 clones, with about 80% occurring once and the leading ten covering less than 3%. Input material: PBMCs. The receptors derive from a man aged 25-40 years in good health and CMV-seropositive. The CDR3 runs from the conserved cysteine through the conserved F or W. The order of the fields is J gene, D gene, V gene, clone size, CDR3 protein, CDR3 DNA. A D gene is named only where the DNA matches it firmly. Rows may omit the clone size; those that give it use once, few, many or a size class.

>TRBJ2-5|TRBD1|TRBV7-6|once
CASSSSGQGGETQYF
TGTGCCAGCAGCTCTTCCGGACAGGGAGGTGAGACCCAGTACTTC
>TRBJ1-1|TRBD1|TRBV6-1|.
CASRKGQGVNTEAFF
TGTGCCAGCCGCAAGGGACAGGGGGTAAACACTGAAGCTTTCTTT
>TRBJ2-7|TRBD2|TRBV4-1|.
CASSHSRTSGGVEQYF
TGCGCCAGCAGCCATTCAAGGACTAGCGGGGGGGTGGAGCAGTACTTC
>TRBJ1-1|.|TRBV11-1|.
CASSPRQEMNTEAFF
TGTGCCAGCAGCCCCCGACAGGAGATGAACACTGAAGCTTTCTTT
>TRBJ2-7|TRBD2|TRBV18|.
CASSDSGGTYEQYF
TGTGCCAGCTCAGATAGCGGGGGCACCTACGAGCAGTACTTC
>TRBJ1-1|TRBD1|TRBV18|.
CASSPGTGLNTEAFF
TGTGCCAGCTCACCAGGGACAGGGTTGAACACTGAAGCTTTCTTT
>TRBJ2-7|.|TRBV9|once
CASSSSSYEQYF
TGTGCCAGCAGCTCGAGCTCCTACGAGCAGTACTTC
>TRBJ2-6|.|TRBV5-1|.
CASKFTAGANVLTF
TGCGCCAGCAAATTTACGGCTGGGGCCAACGTCCTGACTTTC
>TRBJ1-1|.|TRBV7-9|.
CASSDHSRRMNTEAFF
TGTGCCAGCAGCGATCACAGCCGTAGAATGAACACTGAAGCTTTCTTT
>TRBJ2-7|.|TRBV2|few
CASSPQGAYEQYF
TGTGCCAGCAGCCCTCAAGGGGCCTACGAGCAGTACTTC
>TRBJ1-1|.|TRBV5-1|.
CASSFRGTAEAFF
TGCGCCAGCAGCTTCAGGGGAACGGCTGAAGCTTTCTTT
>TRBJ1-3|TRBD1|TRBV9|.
CASSVDPTGGSGNTIYF
TGTGCCAGCAGCGTAGATCCAACAGGGGGCTCTGGAAACACCATATATTTT
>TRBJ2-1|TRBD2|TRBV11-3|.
CASSLFSGGATNEQFF
TGTGCCAGCAGCTTATTCAGCGGGGGGGCAACCAATGAGCAGTTCTTC
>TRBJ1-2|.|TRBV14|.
CASSPGYGYTF
TGTGCCAGCAGCCCCGGTTATGGCTACACCTTC
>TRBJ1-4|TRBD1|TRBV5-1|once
CASSPGQGANEKLFF
TGCGCCAGCAGCCCTGGACAGGGGGCTAATGAAAAACTGTTTTTT
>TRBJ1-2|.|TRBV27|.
CASSPEMNYGYTF
TGTGCCAGCAGTCCCGAGATGAACTATGGCTACACCTTC
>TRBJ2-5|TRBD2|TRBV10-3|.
CAISYSSGETQYF
TGTGCCATCAGTTATTCTAGCGGAGAGACCCAGTACTTC
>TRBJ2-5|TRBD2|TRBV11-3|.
CASSSGLAGSRETQYF
TGTGCCAGCAGCTCGGGACTAGCGGGTTCTCGGGAGACCCAGTACTTC
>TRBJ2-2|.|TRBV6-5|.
CASKSRGTDGELFF
TGTGCCAGCAAAAGCCGGGGGACGGACGGGGAGCTGTTTTTT
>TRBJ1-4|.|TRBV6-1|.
CASSELWTKTNEKLFF
TGTGCCAGCAGTGAATTATGGACAAAAACTAATGAAAAACTGTTTTTT
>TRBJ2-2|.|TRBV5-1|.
CASSFGERAGELFF
TGCGCCAGCAGCTTCGGGGAACGGGCCGGGGAGCTGTTTTTT
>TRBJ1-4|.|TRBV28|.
CASSLNSGEKLFF
TGTGCCAGCAGTTTAAACAGCGGGGAAAAACTGTTTTTT
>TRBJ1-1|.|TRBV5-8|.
CASSLDTGSMNTEAFF
TGTGCCAGCAGCTTGGATACGGGATCCATGAACACTGAAGCTTTCTTT
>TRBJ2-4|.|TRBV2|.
CASSGRVESSQYF
TGTGCCAGCAGTGGGCGGGTAGAGAGCAGTCAGTACTTC